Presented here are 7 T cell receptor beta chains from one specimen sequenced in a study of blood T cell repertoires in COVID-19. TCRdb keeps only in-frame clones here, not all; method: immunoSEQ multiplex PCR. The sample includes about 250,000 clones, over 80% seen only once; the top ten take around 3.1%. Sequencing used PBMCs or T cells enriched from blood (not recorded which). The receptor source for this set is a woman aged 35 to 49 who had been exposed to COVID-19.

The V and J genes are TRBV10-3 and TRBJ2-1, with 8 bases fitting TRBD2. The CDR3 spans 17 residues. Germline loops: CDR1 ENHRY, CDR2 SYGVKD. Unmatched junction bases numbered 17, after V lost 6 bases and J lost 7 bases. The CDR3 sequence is CAISTGSGLAAGNEQFF. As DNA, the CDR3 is TGTGCCATCAGCACCGGCTCAGGACTAGCCGCGGGGAATGAGCAGTTCTTC.

CDR3 amino acids: CASGQGAGTEAFF. In DNA, the CDR3 is TGTGCCAGTGGACAGGGGGCGGGCACTGAAGCTTTCTTT. V usage is TRBV11-3 and J usage is TRBJ1-1; 11 nucleotides align to TRBD1. The germline gives CDR1 SGHNT, CDR2 YENEEA. The CDR3 totals 13 residues. Trimming took 9 bases from V and 4 from J; bases not matched to a gene: 4.

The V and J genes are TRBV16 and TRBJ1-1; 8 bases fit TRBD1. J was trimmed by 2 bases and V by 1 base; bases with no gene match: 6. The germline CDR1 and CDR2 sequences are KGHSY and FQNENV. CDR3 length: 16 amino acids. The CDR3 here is CASSQWAGQGNTEAFF. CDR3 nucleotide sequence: TGTGCCAGCAGCCAATGGGCTGGACAGGGAAACACTGAAGCTTTCTTT.

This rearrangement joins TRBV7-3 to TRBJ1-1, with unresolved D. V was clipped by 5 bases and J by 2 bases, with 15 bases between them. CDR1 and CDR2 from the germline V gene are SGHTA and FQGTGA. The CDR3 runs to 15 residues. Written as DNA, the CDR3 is TGTGCCAGCAGCCGACAAGGAGGTATTAACACTGAAGCTTTCTTT. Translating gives CASSRQGGINTEAFF.

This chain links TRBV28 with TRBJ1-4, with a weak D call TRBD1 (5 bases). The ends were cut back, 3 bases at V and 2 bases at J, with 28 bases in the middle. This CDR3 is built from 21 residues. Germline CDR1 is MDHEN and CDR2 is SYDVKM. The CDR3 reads CASSFHTGDPFLIRTNEKLFF. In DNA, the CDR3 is TGTGCCAGCAGTTTTCACACGGGGGACCCCTTTCTAATCCGGACTAATGAAAAACTGTTTTTT.

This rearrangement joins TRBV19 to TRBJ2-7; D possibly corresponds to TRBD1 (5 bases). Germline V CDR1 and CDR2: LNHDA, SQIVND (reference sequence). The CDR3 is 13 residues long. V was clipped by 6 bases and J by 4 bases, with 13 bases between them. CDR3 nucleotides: TGTGCCAGTAGCCCAGGGCCCCAATACGAGCAGTACGTC. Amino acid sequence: CASSPGPQYEQYV.

The chain's CDR3 is CASSTDSNPNSPLHF. The CDR3 DNA follows: TGTGCCAGTAGCACAGACAGCAATCCTAATTCACCCCTCCACTTT. The chain joins TRBV19 to TRBJ1-6; TRBD1 might be the D (5 bases). This CDR3 comprises 15 residues. CDR1 and CDR2 (germline): LNHDA, SQIVND (reference sequence). V was cut by 6 bases and J by 6 bases, with 15 bases left in between.